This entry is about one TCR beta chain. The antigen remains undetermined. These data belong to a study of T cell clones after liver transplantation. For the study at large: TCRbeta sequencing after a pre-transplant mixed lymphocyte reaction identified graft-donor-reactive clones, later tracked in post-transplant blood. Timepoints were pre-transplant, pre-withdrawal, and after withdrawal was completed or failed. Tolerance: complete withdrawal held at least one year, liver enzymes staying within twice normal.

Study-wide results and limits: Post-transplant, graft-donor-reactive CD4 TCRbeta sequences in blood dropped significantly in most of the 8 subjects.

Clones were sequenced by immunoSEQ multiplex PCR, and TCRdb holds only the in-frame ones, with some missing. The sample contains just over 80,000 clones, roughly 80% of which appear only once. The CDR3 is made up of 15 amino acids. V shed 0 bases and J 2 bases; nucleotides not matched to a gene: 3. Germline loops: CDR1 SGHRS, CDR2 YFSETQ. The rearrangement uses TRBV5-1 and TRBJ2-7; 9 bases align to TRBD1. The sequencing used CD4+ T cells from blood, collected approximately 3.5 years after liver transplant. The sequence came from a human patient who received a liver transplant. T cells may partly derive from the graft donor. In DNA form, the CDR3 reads TGCGCCAGCAGCTTGGGGACAGGGGCAACCTACGAGCAGTACTTC. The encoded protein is CASSLGTGATYEQYF. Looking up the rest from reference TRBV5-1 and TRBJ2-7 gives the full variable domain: KAGVTQTPRYLIKTRGQQVTLSCSPISGHRSVSWYQQTPGQGLQFLFEYFSETQRNKGNFPGRFSGRQFSNSRSEMNVSTLELGDSALYLCASSLGTGATYEQYFGPGTRLTVT.